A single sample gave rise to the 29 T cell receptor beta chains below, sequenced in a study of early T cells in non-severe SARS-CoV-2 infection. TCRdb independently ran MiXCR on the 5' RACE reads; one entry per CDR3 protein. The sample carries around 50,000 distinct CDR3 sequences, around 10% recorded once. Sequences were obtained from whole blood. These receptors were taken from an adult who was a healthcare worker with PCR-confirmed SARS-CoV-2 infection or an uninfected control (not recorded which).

CDR3 region: CASRATRNEQFF. The CDR3, as DNA: TGTGCCAGCAGGGCGACCAGAAATGAGCAGTTCTTC. This rearrangement joins TRBV7-9 to TRBJ2-1; no clear D gene. The V and J ends lost 6 bases and 7 bases respectively, with 10 bases between them. The germline gives CDR1 SEHNR, CDR2 FQNEAQ (reference sequence). The CDR3 runs to 12 residues.

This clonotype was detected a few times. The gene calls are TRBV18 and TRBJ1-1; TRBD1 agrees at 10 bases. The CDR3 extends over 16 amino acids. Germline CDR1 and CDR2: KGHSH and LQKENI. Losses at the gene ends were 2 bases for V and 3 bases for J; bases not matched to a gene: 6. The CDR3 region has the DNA TGTGCCAGCTCACCAGGGACAGGGGCCATGGACACTGAAGCTTTCTTT. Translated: CASSPGTGAMDTEAFF.

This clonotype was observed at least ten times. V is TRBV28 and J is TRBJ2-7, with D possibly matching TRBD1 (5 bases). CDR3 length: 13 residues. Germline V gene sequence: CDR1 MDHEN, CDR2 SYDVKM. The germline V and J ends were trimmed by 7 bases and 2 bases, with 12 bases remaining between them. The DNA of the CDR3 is TGTGCCAGCACTTCACAGGAGACCTACGAGCAGTACTTC. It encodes CASTSQETYEQYF. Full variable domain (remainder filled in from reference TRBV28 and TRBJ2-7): DVKVTQSSRYLVKRTGEKVFLECVQDMDHENMFWYRQDPGLGLRLIYFSYDVKMKEKGDIPEGYSVSREKKERFSLILESASTNQTSMYLCASTSQETYEQYFGPGTRLTVT.

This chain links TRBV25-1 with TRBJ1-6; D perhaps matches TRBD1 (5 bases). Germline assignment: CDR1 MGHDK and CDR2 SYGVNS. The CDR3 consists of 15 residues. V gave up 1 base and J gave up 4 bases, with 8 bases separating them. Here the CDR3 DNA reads TGTGCCAGCAGTGAATCGGGGCCTTATAATTCACCCCTCCACTTT. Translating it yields CASSESGPYNSPLHF.

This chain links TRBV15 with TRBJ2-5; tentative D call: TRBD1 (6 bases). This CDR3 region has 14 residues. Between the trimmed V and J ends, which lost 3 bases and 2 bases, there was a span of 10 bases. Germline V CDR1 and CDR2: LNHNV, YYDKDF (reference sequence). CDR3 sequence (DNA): TGTGCCACCAGCAGCTCAGGGGTGCAAGAGACCCAGTACTTC. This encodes CATSSSGVQETQYF.

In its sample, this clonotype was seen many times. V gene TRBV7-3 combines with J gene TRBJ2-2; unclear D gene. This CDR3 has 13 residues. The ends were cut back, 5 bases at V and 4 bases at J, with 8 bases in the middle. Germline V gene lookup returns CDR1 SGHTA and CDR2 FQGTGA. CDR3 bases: TGTGCCAGCAGCGCCAGACCCACCGGGGAGCTGTTTTTT. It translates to CASSARPTGELFF.

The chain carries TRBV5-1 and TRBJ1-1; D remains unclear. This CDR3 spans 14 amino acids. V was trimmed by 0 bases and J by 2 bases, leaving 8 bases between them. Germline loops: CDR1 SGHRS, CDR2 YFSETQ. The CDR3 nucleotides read TGCGCCAGCAGCTTGGAGGTTGGAAACACTGAAGCTTTCTTT. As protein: CASSLEVGNTEAFF.

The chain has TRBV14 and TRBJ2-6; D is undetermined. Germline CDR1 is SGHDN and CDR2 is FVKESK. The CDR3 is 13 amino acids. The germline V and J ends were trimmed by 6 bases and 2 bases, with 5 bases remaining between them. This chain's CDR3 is CASRGTGANVLTF. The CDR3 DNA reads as TGTGCCAGCAGGGGGACTGGGGCCAACGTCCTGACTTTC.

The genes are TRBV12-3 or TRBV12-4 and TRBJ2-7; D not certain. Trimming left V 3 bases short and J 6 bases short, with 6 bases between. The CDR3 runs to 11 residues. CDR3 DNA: TGTGCCAGCAGTTTCGGATTCGAGCAGTACTTC. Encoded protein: CASSFGFEQYF.

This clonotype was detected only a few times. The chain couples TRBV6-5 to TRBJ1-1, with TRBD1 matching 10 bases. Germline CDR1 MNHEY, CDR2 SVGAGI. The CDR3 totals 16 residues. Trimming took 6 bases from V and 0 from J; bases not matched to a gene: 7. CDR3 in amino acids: CASRKGTGVMNTEAFF. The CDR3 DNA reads TGTGCCAGCAGGAAAGGGACAGGGGTGATGAACACTGAAGCTTTCTTT.

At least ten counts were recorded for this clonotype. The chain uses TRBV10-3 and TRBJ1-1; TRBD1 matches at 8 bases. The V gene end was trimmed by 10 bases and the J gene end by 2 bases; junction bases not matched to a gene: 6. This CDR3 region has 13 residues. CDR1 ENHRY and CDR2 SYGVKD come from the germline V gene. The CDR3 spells CATTGTGNTEAFF. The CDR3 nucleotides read TGTGCCACCACTGGGACAGGAAACACTGAAGCTTTCTTT.

The CDR3 sequence: CASSPQTRSYEQYF. The CDR3 coding sequence is TGTGCCAGCAGCCCTCAGACTAGATCCTACGAGCAGTACTTC. The V and J genes are TRBV13 and TRBJ2-7; D is perhaps TRBD2 (6 bases). V was pared by 5 bases and J by 1 base, with 12 bases between. This CDR3 contains 14 residues. Germline V gene lookup returns CDR1 PRHDT and CDR2 FYEKMQ (reference sequence). The full variable domain, with the rest looked up from reference TRBV13 and TRBJ2-7, is AAGVIQSPRHLIKEKRETATLKCYPIPRHDTVYWYQQGPGQDPQFLISFYEKMQSDKGSIPDRFSAQQFSDYHSELNMSSLELGDSALYFCASSPQTRSYEQYFGPGTRLTVT.

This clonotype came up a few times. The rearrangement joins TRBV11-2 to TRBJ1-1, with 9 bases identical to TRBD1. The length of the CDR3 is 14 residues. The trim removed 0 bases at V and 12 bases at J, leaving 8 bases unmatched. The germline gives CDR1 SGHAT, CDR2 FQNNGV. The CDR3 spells CASSLERMGQGTFF. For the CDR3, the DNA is TGTGCCAGCAGCTTAGAAAGAATGGGACAGGGTACTTTCTTT.

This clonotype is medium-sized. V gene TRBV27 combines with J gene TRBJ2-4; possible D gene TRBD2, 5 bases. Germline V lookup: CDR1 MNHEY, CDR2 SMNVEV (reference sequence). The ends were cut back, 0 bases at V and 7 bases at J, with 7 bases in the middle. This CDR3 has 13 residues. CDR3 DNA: TGTGCCAGCAGTTTATCGGAGGCGAACATTCAGTACTTC. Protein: CASSLSEANIQYF.

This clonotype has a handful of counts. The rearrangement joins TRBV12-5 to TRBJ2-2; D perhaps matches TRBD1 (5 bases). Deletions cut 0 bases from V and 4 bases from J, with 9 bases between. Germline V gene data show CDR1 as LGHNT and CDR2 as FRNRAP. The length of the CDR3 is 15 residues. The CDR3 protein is CASGLVRQGTGELFF. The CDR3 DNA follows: TGTGCTAGTGGTTTGGTAAGGCAGGGCACCGGGGAGCTGTTTTTT. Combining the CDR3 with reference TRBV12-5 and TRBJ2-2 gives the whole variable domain DARVTQTPRHKVTEMGQEVTMRCQPILGHNTVFWYRQTMMQGLELLAYFRNRAPLDDSGMPKDRFSAEMPDATLATLKIQPSEPRDSAVYFCASGLVRQGTGELFFGEGSRLTVL.

CDR3 nucleotides: TGTGCCACCAAGCCTAACACCCAGCCTGGGGAGCTGTTTTTT. As protein: CATKPNTQPGELFF. The chain has TRBV24-1 and TRBJ2-2; D gene ambiguous. There are 14 residues in the CDR3. Deletions cut 8 bases from V and 8 bases from J, with 17 bases between. Germline V gives CDR1 KGHDR, CDR2 SFDVKD.

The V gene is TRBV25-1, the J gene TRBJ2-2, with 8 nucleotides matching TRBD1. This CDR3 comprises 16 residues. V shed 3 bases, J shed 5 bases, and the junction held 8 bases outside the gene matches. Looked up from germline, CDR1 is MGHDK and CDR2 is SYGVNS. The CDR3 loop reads CASSDVKTGVTGELFF. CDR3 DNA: TGTGCCAGCAGTGACGTGAAGACAGGGGTGACCGGGGAGCTGTTTTTT.

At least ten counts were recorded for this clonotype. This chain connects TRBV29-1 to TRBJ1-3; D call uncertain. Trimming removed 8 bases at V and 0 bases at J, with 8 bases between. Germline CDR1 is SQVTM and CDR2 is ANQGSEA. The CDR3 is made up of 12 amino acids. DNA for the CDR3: TGCAGCTGGAGTGGCTCTGGAAACACCATATATTTT. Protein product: CSWSGSGNTIYF.

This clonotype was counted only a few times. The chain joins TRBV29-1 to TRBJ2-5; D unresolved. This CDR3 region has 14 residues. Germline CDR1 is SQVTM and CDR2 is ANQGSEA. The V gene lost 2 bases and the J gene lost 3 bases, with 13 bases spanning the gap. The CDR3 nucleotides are TGCAGCGTTGAACGGCAGGCCGAGGAAGAGACCCAGTACTTC. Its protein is CSVERQAEEETQYF.

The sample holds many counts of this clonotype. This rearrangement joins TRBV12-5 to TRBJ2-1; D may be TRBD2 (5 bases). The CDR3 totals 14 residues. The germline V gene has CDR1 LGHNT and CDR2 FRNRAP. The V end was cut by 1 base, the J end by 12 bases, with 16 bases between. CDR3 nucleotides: TGTGCTAGTGGTTTGGAGAAACTAGTAACTGTGCAGTTCTTC. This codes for CASGLEKLVTVQFF. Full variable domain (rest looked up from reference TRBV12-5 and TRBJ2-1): DARVTQTPRHKVTEMGQEVTMRCQPILGHNTVFWYRQTMMQGLELLAYFRNRAPLDDSGMPKDRFSAEMPDATLATLKIQPSEPRDSAVYFCASGLEKLVTVQFFGPGTRLTVL.

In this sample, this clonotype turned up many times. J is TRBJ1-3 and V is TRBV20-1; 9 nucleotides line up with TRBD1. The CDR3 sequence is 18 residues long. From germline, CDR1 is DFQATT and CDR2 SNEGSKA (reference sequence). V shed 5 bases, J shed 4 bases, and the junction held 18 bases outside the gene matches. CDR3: CSAVNRAGQGILGNTIYF. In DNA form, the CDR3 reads TGCAGTGCTGTAAACAGGGCCGGACAGGGGATTCTGGGAAACACCATATATTTT.

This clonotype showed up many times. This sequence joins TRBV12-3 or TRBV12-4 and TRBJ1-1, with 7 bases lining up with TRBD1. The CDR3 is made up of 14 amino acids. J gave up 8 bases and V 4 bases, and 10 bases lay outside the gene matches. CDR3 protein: CASSSDRTPDEAFF. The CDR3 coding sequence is TGTGCCAGCAGTTCGGACAGGACGCCAGACGAAGCTTTCTTT.

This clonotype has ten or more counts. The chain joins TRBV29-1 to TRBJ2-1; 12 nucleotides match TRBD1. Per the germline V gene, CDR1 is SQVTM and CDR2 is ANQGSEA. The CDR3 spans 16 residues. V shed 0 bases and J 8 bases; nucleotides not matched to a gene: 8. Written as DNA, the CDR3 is TGCAGCGTTGAAGATCGCTATGGGACAGGGGGCGATGAGCAGTTCTTC. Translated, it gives CSVEDRYGTGGDEQFF.

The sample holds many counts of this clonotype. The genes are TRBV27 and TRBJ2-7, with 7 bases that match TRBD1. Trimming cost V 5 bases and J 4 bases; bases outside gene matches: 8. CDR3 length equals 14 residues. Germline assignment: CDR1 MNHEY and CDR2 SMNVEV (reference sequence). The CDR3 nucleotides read TGTGCCAGCAGTCTGGGGACAGCAGAATACGAGCAGTACTTC. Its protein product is CASSLGTAEYEQYF.

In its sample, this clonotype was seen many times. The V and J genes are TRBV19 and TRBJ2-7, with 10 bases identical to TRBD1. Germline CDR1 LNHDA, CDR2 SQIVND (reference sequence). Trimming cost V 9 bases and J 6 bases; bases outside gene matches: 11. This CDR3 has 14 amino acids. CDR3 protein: CASSHAGTGVEQYF. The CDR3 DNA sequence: TGTGCCAGCAGCCACGCCGGGACAGGGGTCGAGCAGTACTTC.

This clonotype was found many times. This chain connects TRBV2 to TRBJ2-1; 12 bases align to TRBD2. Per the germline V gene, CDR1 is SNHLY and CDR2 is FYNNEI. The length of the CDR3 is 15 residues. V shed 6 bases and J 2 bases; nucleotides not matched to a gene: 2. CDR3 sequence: CASRLAGGPYNEQFF. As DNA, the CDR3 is TGTGCCAGCAGACTAGCGGGAGGACCCTACAATGAGCAGTTCTTC. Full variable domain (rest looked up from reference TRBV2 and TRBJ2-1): EPEVTQTPSHQVTQMGQEVILRCVPISNHLYFYWYRQILGQKVEFLVSFYNNEISEKSEIFDDQFSVERPDGSNFTLKIRSTKLEDSAMYFCASRLAGGPYNEQFFGPGTRLTVL.

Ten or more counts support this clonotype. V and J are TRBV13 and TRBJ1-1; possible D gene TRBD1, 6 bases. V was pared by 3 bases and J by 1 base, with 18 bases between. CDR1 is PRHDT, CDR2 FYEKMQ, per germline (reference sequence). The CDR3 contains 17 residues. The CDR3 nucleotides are TGTGCCAGCAGCTTTAGGGGGGTCATAAATCCGAACACTGAAGCTTTCTTT. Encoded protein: CASSFRGVINPNTEAFF.

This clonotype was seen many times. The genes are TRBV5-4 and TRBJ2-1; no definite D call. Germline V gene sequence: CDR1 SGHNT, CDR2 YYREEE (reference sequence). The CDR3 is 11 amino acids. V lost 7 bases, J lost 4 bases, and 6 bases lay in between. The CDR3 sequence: CASRIYNEQFF. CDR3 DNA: TGTGCCAGCCGCATATACAATGAGCAGTTCTTC.

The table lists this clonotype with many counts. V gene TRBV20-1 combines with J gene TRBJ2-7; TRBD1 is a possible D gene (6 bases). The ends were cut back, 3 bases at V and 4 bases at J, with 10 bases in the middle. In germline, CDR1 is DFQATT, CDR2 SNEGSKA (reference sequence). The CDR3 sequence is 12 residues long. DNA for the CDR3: TGCAGTGCTAGGACAGGAGAATACGAGCAGTACTTC. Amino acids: CSARTGEYEQYF.